A selection of T cell receptor beta chains follows, all from one sample in a study of PD-1 blockade in classical Hodgkin lymphoma. Method: immunoSEQ multiplex PCR; TCRdb's copy keeps in-frame clones and lacks some. The table lists some 15,000 clones, around 86% of them singletons. This specimen consisted of CD8+ T cells from blood, obtained before the fourth cycle of nivolumab. Receptors were obtained from a human donor with classical Hodgkin lymphoma. Both conserved end residues are part of each CDR3. The D gene is left open where the match is weak. Rows give clone size only sometimes, using once, few, many, or a class for an expanded clone.

TGTGCCAGTAGTAACCCGGAAGTGTGGGGGCCCGGCACTGAAGCTTTCTTT	CASSNPEVWGPGTEAFF	17	TRBJ1-1	once	TRBV19	NA
TGTGCCAGCAGCTCCCCGGTTGATGGTACCTACGAGCAGTACTTC	CASSSPVDGTYEQYF	15	TRBJ2-7	NA	TRBV11-1	NA
TGTGCCAGCAGCCATGGGGGTTGGGGGACATCAGACAATGAGCAGTTCTTC	CASSHGGWGTSDNEQFF	17	TRBJ2-1	NA	TRBV7-9	NA
TGTGCCAGCAGCCCCGGCCCGTTTCATCAGGCTAATGAAAAACTGTTTTTT	CASSPGPFHQANEKLFF	17	TRBJ1-4	NA	TRBV28	NA
TGTGCCAGTATGGCGGAAACCTACAATGAGCAGTTCTTC	CASMAETYNEQFF	13	TRBJ2-1	NA	TRBV19	NA
TGTGCCAGCTCACCTTGGACGGAGAGCACTGAAGCTTTCTTT	CASSPWTESTEAFF	14	TRBJ1-1	few	TRBV18	NA
TGCGCCAGCACGACCGGCGACAGAGCTAGCAATCAGCCCCAGCATTTT	CASTTGDRASNQPQHF	16	TRBJ1-5	NA	TRBV23-1	NA
TGTGCCAGCAGTTTAGCAGATACGCAGTATTTT	CASSLADTQYF	11	TRBJ2-3	NA	TRBV28	NA
TGTGCCAGCAGCTTGGACACTAGCTCCTACAATGAGCAGTTCTTC	CASSLDTSSYNEQFF	15	TRBJ2-1	once	TRBV5-6	NA
TGTGCCAGCAGTCTATCTGGGTGGGGTGGCACTGAAGCTTTCTTT	CASSLSGWGGTEAFF	15	TRBJ1-1	NA	TRBV27	NA
TGCGCCAGCAGCCAAGATGGCACGCTCGGGGGGCGTCAGCCCCAGCATTTT	CASSQDGTLGGRQPQHF	17	TRBJ1-5	NA	TRBV4-1	NA
TGTGCCAGCAGCTTAAGACTAGTGGGTAGCACAGATACGCAGTATTTT	CASSLRLVGSTDTQYF	16	TRBJ2-3	NA	TRBV11-2	NA
TGCGCCAGCAGTAGCCTGGGGCTGAATGAAAAACTGTTTTTT	CASSSLGLNEKLFF	14	TRBJ1-4	NA	TRBV5-1	NA
TGCAGCGTTGAAGAACCTAGCGGAGAGTGGGCTAGCACAGATACGCAGTATTTT	CSVEEPSGEWASTDTQYF	18	TRBJ2-3	NA	TRBV29-1	TRBD2
TGCGCCAGCAGCCAAGGGGTCGCCGAGGAGCAGTACTTC	CASSQGVAEEQYF	13	TRBJ2-7	few	TRBV4-1	NA
TGCGCCAGCAGCCCCTACCCCGATTCCTACGAGCAGTACTTC	CASSPYPDSYEQYF	14	TRBJ2-7	NA	TRBV4-1	NA
TGCGCCAGCAGTGAGGGACTCTCCGGGGAGCTGTTTTTT	CASSEGLSGELFF	13	TRBJ2-2	once	TRBV10-1	NA
TGTGCCACCAGCAGAGGCCCAGGGACAGGAAACACCATATATTTT	CATSRGPGTGNTIYF	15	TRBJ1-3	NA	TRBV15	NA
TGTGCCAGCAGTCGTAGTGGGGCCCACGAGCAGTACTTC	CASSRSGAHEQYF	13	TRBJ2-7	NA	TRBV13	NA
TGTGCCAGCAGTTTAATGGGTGGGGGGAATCAGCCCCAGCATTTT	CASSLMGGGNQPQHF	15	TRBJ1-5	once	TRBV27	NA
TGCGCCAGCAGTGAGCCCGGACAGGGTACGGCCGAGCAGTACTTC	CASSEPGQGTAEQYF	15	TRBJ2-7	NA	TRBV10-2	TRBD1
TGTGCCAGCAGCTTAGTTGGAGATCAGCCCCAGCATTTT	CASSLVGDQPQHF	13	TRBJ1-5	once	TRBV7-4	NA
TGTGCCAGCAGCTTAATAGCGGGAGCAGAGACCCAGTACTTC	CASSLIAGAETQYF	14	TRBJ2-5	NA	TRBV9	TRBD2
TGCGCCAGCAGCTGGCTGTCTAGCGGGAGTCAGGGTGAGCAGTTCTTC	CASSWLSSGSQGEQFF	16	TRBJ2-1	once	TRBV5-1	TRBD2
TGTGCCAGCAGCTTCGACGCGGGAGGGTACCAAGAGACCCAGTACTTC	CASSFDAGGYQETQYF	16	TRBJ2-5	NA	TRBV5-4	TRBD2
TGTGCCAGCAGCTTTCATCGGGCCGGCGAAGCTTTCTTT	CASSFHRAGEAFF	13	TRBJ1-1	NA	TRBV7-9	NA
TGTGCCAGCAGCCAAGTCGGGTTGGGCTACGAGCAGTACTTC	CASSQVGLGYEQYF	14	TRBJ2-7	NA	TRBV4-2	NA
TGCAGCGTTACCACTGGACACGATACGCAGTATTTT	CSVTTGHDTQYF	12	TRBJ2-3	once	TRBV29-1	NA
TGTGCCAGCAGCTTAAGGGCAGCCCCACCCCAAGAGACCCAGTACTTC	CASSLRAAPPQETQYF	16	TRBJ2-5	NA	TRBV11-2	NA
TGTGCCAGCAGCTCGGTGGGAGGGACTAGCGGGAGGGCCAGGAACATTCAGTACTTC	CASSSVGGTSGRARNIQYF	19	TRBJ2-4	NA	TRBV11-2	TRBD2
TGTGCCAGCAGCCCAAGGGACAGCTACAATGAGCAGTTCTTC	CASSPRDSYNEQFF	14	TRBJ2-1	NA	TRBV9	TRBD1
TGTGCCATCAGTGACAGGGACCGGCCGGGCGGGAACATTCAGTACTTC	CAISDRDRPGGNIQYF	16	TRBJ2-4	NA	TRBV10-3	NA
TGTGCCAGCAGCTTGTACGTGGAAGAGACCCAGTACTTC	CASSLYVEETQYF	13	TRBJ2-5	NA	TRBV5-4	NA
TGTGCCAGTAGTATGGGTTTCCCCTACACTGAAGCTTTCTTT	CASSMGFPYTEAFF	14	TRBJ1-1	NA	TRBV19	NA
TGTGCCAGCAGCTTACCCCGGGAGACCCAGTACTTC	CASSLPRETQYF	12	TRBJ2-5	NA	TRBV7-9	NA
TGTGCCAGTAGTATAGACGACCGGGAGTACAATGAGCAGTTCTTC	CASSIDDREYNEQFF	15	TRBJ2-1	NA	TRBV19	NA
TGCGCCAGCAGCCGGGACGACGAGCAGTACTTC	CASSRDDEQYF	11	TRBJ2-7	NA	TRBV5-1	NA
TGTGCCAGCAGCCCCGGGGTCGGCCTAGCGGTCAATGAGCAGTTCTTC	CASSPGVGLAVNEQFF	16	TRBJ2-1	NA	TRBV13	TRBD2
TGCGCCAGCAGACGATTGGGAGAGACCCAGTACTTC	CASRRLGETQYF	12	TRBJ2-5	NA	TRBV5-1	NA
TGTGCCACCGCTGAGGAGTCTTACGAGCAGTACTTC	CATAEESYEQYF	12	TRBJ2-7	NA	TRBV10-3	NA
TGTGCCAGCAGTGAAAGTGGCCCCGGACAGGGCGCCTACGAGCAGTACTTC	CASSESGPGQGAYEQYF	17	TRBJ2-7	NA	TRBV2	TRBD1
TGTGCCAGCAGCCAAGAGACGGCCGGGACAGGGATCACAGATACGCAGTATTTT	CASSQETAGTGITDTQYF	18	TRBJ2-3	NA	TRBV14	TRBD1
TGCGCCAGCAGACTTGAAGACAGCTACAATGAGCAGTTCTTC	CASRLEDSYNEQFF	14	TRBJ2-1	NA	TRBV4-1	NA
TGTGCCTGGAGGGGGACAGGGGGATCCTACGAGCAGTACTTC	CAWRGTGGSYEQYF	14	TRBJ2-7	NA	TRBV30	TRBD1
TGTGCCAGCAGCTTAGAGACAGGGGTTAACTCACCCCTCCACTTT	CASSLETGVNSPLHF	15	TRBJ1-6	NA	TRBV7-3	TRBD1
TGTGCCAGCAGCTCGAGAACTGGGGGGTACTCTGGGGCCAACGTCCTGACTTTC	CASSSRTGGYSGANVLTF	18	TRBJ2-6	NA	TRBV7-8	NA